These T cell receptor beta chains were read from a single sample in a study of CD8 T cells in Susac syndrome. Via MiXCR, TCRdb re-called the immunoSEQ multiplex PCR reads, giving one row per CDR3 protein. This table has 150,000 or so distinct CDR3 sequences, approximately 93% appearing once. Sequenced material: CD8+ T cells from PBMCs. The receptors originated from a human donor with multiple sclerosis. Each CDR3 is given with its conserved first and last residue. A D gene is named only where the DNA matches it firmly.

j_gene,d_gene,len,v_gene,CDR3aa,CDR3nt
TRBJ2-7,-,15,TRBV12-3/TRBV12-4,CASSSEGTGAYEQYF,TGTGCCAGCAGTTCCGAGGGGACTGGCGCCTACGAGCAGTACTTC
TRBJ1-1,-,14,TRBV20-1,CSARDARGNTEAFF,TGCAGTGCTAGAGATGCCAGGGGGAACACTGAAGCTTTCTTT
TRBJ1-1,TRBD1,15,TRBV9,CASSVEGTGYTEAFF,TGTGCCAGCAGCGTCGAGGGGACAGGCTACACTGAAGCTTTCTTT
TRBJ2-1,TRBD2,17,TRBV10-3,CAISESGSGGASNEQFF,TGTGCCATCAGTGAGTCGGGGAGCGGGGGGGCCTCCAATGAGCAGTTCTTC
TRBJ1-1,-,12,TRBV20-1,CSAKAANTEAFF,TGCAGTGCTAAAGCCGCGAACACTGAAGCTTTCTTT
TRBJ2-1,-,9,TRBV20-1,CSAGSEQFF,TGCAGTGCCGGATCTGAGCAGTTCTTC
TRBJ2-1,TRBD2,14,TRBV29-1,CSVVRASGGNEQFF,TGCAGCGTTGTAAGGGCTAGCGGGGGGAATGAGCAGTTCTTC
TRBJ1-1,-,13,TRBV7-9,CASSSPGRAEAFF,TGTGCCAGCAGCTCCCCAGGTCGTGCTGAAGCTTTCTTT
TRBJ1-2,-,14,TRBV7-9,CASMSVGAYYGYTF,TGTGCCAGTATGTCAGTGGGGGCATACTATGGCTACACCTTC
TRBJ1-2,-,14,TRBV4-1,CASSQESGFYGYTF,TGCGCCAGCAGCCAAGAATCAGGCTTCTATGGCTACACCTTC
TRBJ2-5,TRBD1,14,TRBV6-1,CASRTGQYIETQYF,TGTGCCAGCAGAACGGGACAGTACATAGAGACCCAGTACTTC
TRBJ2-7,TRBD2,13,TRBV20-1,CSARLAGGLEQYF,TGCAGTGCCCGTTTAGCGGGGGGATTGGAGCAGTACTTC
TRBJ1-1,TRBD1,12,TRBV2,CASAGQQAEAFF,TGTGCCAGCGCGGGACAGCAAGCTGAAGCTTTCTTT
TRBJ2-1,TRBD1,15,TRBV7-9,CASSLEDRDGWEQFF,TGTGCCAGCAGCCTAGAGGACAGGGACGGGTGGGAGCAGTTCTTC
TRBJ2-2,-,14,TRBV20-1,CSARRDFYTGELFF,TGCAGTGCGAGGAGGGACTTTTACACCGGGGAGCTGTTTTTT
TRBJ1-1,-,12,TRBV30,CAWRDRNTEAFF,TGTGCCTGGAGAGACAGGAACACTGAAGCTTTCTTT
TRBJ2-2,TRBD1,15,TRBV7-9,CASSSGGAFGGELFF,TGTGCCAGCAGCTCAGGGGGAGCCTTCGGCGGGGAGCTGTTTTTT
TRBJ1-4,-,12,TRBV28,CASSFRPKNYEF,TGTGCCAGCAGTTTCCGCCCGAAGAACTATGAGTTT
TRBJ1-1,-,15,TRBV5-1,CASSLKVGAYTEAFF,TGCGCCAGCAGCTTGAAGGTGGGGGCTTACACTGAAGCTTTCTTT
TRBJ1-2,TRBD1,15,TRBV9,CASSVGLQGGYGYTF,TGTGCCAGCAGCGTAGGTCTCCAGGGGGGTTATGGCTACACCTTC
TRBJ1-1,-,13,TRBV29-1,CSIPPGVNTEAFF,TGCAGCATCCCCCCCGGGGTGAACACTGAAGCTTTCTTT
TRBJ2-1,-,16,TRBV10-3,CAISRDPPRFYNEQFF,TGTGCCATCAGTAGGGACCCCCCTAGGTTTTACAATGAGCAGTTCTTC
TRBJ2-7,-,14,TRBV14,CASSLRPSSYEQYF,TGTGCCAGCAGCCTTAGGCCGTCCTCCTACGAGCAGTACTTC
TRBJ1-1,-,15,TRBV12-3/TRBV12-4,CASSLTVGVNTEAFF,TGTGCCAGCAGTTTAACTGTTGGGGTAAACACTGAAGCTTTCTTT
TRBJ1-6,TRBD1,18,TRBV14,CASSRGTGDFSYNSPLHF,TGTGCCAGCAGCCGCGGGACAGGGGATTTTTCCTATAATTCACCCCTCCACTTT